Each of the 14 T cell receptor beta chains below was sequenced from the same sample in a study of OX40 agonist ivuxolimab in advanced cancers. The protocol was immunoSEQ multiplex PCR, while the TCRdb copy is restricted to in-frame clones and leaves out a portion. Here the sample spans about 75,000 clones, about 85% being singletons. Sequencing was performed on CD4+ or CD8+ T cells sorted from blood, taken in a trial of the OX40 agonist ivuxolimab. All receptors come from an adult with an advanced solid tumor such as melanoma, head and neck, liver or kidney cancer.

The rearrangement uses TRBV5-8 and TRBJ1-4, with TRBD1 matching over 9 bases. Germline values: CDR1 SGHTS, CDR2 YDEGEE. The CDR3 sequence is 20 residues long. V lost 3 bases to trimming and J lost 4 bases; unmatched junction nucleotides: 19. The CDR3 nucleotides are TGTGCCAGCAGCTGGGGGACCGGGACAGGGAAAAGGGACCTTAATGAAAAACTGTTTTTT. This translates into CASSWGTGTGKRDLNEKLFF.

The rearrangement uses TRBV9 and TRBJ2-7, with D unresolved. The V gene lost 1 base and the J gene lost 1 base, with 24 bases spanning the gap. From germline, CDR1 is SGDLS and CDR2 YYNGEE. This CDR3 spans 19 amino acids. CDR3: CASSVQPSLGRGGSYEQYF. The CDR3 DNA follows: TGTGCCAGCAGCGTACAACCCTCCCTCGGCCGAGGTGGGTCCTACGAGCAGTACTTC.

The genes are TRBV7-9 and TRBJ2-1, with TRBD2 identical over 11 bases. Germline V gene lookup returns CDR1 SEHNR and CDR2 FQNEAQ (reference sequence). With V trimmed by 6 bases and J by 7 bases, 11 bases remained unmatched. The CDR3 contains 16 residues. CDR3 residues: CASRDFSGRATNEQFF. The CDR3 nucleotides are TGTGCCAGCAGGGATTTTAGCGGGAGGGCCACAAATGAGCAGTTCTTC.

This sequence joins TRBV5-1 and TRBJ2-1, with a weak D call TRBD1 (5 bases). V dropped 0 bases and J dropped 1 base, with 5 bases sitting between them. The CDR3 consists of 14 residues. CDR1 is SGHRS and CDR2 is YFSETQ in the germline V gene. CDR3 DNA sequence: TGCGCCAGCAGCTTGGAGGGGTCCTACAATGAGCAGTTCTTC. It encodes CASSLEGSYNEQFF.

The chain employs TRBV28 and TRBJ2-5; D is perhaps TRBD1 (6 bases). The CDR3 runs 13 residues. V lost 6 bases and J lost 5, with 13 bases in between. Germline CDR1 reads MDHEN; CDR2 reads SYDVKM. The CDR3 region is CASRRTVWETQYF. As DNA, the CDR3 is TGTGCCAGCAGGAGGACAGTTTGGGAGACCCAGTACTTC. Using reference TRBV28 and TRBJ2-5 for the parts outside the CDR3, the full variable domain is DVKVTQSSRYLVKRTGEKVFLECVQDMDHENMFWYRQDPGLGLRLIYFSYDVKMKEKGDIPEGYSVSREKKERFSLILESASTNQTSMYLCASRRTVWETQYFGPGTRLLVL.

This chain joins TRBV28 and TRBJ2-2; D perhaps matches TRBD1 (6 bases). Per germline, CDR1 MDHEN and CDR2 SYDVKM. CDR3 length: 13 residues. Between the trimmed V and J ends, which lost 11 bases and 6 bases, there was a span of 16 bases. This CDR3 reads CAAQGRNSGELFF. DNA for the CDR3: TGTGCCGCGCAGGGGCGGAATTCCGGGGAGCTGTTTTTT. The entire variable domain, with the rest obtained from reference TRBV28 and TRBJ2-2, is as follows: DVKVTQSSRYLVKRTGEKVFLECVQDMDHENMFWYRQDPGLGLRLIYFSYDVKMKEKGDIPEGYSVSREKKERFSLILESASTNQTSMYLCAAQGRNSGELFFGEGSRLTVL.

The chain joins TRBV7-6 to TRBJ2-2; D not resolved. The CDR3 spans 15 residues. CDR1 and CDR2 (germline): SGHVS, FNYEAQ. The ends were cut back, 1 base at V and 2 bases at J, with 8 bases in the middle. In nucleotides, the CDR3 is TGTGCCAGCAGCTTAGAGCAGATTAACACCGGGGAGCTGTTTTTT. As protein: CASSLEQINTGELFF.

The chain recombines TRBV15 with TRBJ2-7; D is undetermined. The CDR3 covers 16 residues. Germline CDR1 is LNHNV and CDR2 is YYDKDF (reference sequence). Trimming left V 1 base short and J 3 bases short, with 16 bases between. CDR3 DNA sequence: TGTGCCACCAGCAGAGGGGTCCGAACGTATAACTACGAGCAGTACTTC. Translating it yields CATSRGVRTYNYEQYF.

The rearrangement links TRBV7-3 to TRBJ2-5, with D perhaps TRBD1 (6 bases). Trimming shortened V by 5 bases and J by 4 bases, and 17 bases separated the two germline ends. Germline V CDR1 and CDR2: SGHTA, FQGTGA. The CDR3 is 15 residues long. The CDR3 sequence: CASSPLTGARETQYF. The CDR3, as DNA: TGTGCCAGCAGCCCGTTGACAGGCGCGAGAGAGACCCAGTACTTC.

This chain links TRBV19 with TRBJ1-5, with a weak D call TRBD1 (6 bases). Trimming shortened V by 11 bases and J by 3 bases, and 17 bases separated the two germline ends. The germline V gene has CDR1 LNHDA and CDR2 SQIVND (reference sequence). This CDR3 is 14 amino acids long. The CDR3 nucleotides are TGTGCCGGGGGGGGGCCGCGGCACAATCAGCCCCAGCATTTT. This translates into CAGGGPRHNQPQHF.

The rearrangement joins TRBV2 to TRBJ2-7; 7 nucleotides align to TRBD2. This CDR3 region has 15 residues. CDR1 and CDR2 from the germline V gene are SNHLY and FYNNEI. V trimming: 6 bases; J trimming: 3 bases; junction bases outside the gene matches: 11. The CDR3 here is CASRGGTGSVYEQYF. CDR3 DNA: TGTGCCAGCAGGGGGGGGACCGGATCGGTCTACGAGCAGTACTTC. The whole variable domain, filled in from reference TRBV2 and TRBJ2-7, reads EPEVTQTPSHQVTQMGQEVILRCVPISNHLYFYWYRQILGQKVEFLVSFYNNEISEKSEIFDDQFSVERPDGSNFTLKIRSTKLEDSAMYFCASRGGTGSVYEQYFGPGTRLTVT.

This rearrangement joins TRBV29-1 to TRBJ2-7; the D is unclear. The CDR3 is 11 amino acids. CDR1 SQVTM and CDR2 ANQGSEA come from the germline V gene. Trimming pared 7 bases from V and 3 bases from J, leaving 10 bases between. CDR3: CSAGFGYEQYF. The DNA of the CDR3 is TGCAGCGCCGGTTTCGGCTACGAGCAGTACTTC.

The CDR3 sequence is CASSLEQDRAPGKLFF. The DNA of the CDR3 is TGTGCCAGCAGCCTGGAGCAGGACCGGGCTCCTGGAAAACTGTTTTTT. V and J are TRBV5-5 and TRBJ1-4; no clear D. From germline, CDR1 is SGHKS and CDR2 YYEKEE (reference sequence). V was cut by 4 bases and J by 10 bases, with 23 bases left in between. This CDR3 is 16 amino acids long.

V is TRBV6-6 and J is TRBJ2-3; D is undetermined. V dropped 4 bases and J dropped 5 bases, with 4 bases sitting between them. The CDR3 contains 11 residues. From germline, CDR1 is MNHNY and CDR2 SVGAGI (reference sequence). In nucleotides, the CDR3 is TGTGCCAGCAGTTCCCTAGATACGCAGTATTTT. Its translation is CASSSLDTQYF.